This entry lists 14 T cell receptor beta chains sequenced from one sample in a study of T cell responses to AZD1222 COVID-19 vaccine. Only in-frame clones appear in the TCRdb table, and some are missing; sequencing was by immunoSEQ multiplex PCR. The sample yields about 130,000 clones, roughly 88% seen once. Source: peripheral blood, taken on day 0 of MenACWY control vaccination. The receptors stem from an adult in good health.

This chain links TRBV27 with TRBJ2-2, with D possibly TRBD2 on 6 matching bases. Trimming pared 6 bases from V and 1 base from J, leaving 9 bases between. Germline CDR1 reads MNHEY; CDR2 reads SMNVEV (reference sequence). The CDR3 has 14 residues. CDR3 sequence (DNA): TGTGCCAGCAGATGGGGACTGAACACCGGGGAGCTGTTTTTT. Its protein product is CASRWGLNTGELFF.

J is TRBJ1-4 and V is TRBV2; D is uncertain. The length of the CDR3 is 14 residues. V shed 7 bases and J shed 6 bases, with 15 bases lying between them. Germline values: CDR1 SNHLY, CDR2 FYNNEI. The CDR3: CASINLGRDEKLFF. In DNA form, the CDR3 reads TGTGCCAGCATAAATTTGGGTAGAGATGAAAAACTGTTTTTT.

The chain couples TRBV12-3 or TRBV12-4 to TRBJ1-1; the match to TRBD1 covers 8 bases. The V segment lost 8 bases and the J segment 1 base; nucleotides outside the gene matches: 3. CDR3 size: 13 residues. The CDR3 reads CASRGQGNTEAFF. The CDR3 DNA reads TGTGCCAGCCGCGGACAGGGGAACACTGAAGCTTTCTTT.

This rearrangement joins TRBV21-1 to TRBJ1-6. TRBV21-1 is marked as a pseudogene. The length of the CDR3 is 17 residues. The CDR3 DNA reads TGTGCCAGCAGCAACAGGGGACCTCGGGGGTTTAATTCACCCCTCCACTTT. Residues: CASSNRGPRGFNSPLHF.

CDR3 amino acids: CASSQGGGGYTF. The CDR3, as DNA: TGTGCCAGCAGCCAGGGGGGCGGGGGCTACACCTTC. The chain recombines TRBV9 with TRBJ1-2; 7 nucleotides line up with TRBD1. In germline, CDR1 is SGDLS, CDR2 YYNGEE. The CDR3 loop spans 12 amino acids. Unmatched junction bases numbered 5, after V lost 4 bases and J lost 8 bases.

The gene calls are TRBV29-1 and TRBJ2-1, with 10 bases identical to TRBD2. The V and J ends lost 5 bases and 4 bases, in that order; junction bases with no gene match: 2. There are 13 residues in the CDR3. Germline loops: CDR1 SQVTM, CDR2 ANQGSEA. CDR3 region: CSVSSGSYNEQFF. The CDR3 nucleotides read TGCAGCGTTTCTAGCGGGAGTTACAATGAGCAGTTCTTC.

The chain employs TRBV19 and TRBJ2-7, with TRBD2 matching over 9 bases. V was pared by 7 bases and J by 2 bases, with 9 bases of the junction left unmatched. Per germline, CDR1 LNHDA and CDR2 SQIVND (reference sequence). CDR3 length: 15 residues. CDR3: CASKVGLAGTYEQYF. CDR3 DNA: TGTGCCAGTAAGGTGGGTCTAGCGGGGACCTACGAGCAGTACTTC.

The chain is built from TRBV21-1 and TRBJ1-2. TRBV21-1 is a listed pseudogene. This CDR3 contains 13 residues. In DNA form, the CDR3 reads TGTGCCAGCACCCCCCGGGGAGTCTATGGCTACACCTTC. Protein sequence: CASTPRGVYGYTF.

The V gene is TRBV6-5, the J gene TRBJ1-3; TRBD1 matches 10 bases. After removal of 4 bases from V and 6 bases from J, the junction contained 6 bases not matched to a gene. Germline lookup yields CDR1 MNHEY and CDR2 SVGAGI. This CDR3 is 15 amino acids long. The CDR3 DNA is TGTGCCAGCAGTTCCCGAGGGACAGGGGAAAACACCATATATTTT. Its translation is CASSSRGTGENTIYF.

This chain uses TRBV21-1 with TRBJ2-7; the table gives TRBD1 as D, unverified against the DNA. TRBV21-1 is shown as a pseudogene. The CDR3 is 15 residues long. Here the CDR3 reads CASSKEWTATYEQYF. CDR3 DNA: TGTGCCAGCAGCAAAGAGTGGACAGCAACCTACGAGCAGTACTTC.

This chain's CDR3 is CASSIGGLATNEKLFF. CDR3 DNA sequence: TGTGCCAGCAGCATTGGGGGGCTAGCAACTAATGAAAAACTGTTTTTT. V usage is TRBV28 and J usage is TRBJ1-4; a possible D gene is TRBD1 (6 bases). Trimming cost V 6 bases and J 0 bases, with 14 bases left between them. Germline V CDR1 and CDR2: MDHEN, SYDVKM. CDR3 length: 16 amino acids. The whole variable domain, filled in from reference TRBV28 and TRBJ1-4, reads DVKVTQSSRYLVKRTGEKVFLECVQDMDHENMFWYRQDPGLGLRLIYFSYDVKMKEKGDIPEGYSVSREKKERFSLILESASTNQTSMYLCASSIGGLATNEKLFFGSGTQLSVL.

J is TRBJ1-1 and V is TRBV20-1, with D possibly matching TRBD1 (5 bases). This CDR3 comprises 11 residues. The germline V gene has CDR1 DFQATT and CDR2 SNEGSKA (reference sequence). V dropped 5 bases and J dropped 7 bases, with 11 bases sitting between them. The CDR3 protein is CSAPGLHEAFF. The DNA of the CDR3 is TGCAGTGCTCCGGGACTGCATGAAGCTTTCTTT.

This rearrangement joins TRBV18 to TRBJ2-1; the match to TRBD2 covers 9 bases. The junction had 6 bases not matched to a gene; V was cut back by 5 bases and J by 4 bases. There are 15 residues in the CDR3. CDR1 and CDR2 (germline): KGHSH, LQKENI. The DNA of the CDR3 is TGTGCCAGCTCATATAGCGGGAGCCGTTACAATGAGCAGTTCTTC. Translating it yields CASSYSGSRYNEQFF.

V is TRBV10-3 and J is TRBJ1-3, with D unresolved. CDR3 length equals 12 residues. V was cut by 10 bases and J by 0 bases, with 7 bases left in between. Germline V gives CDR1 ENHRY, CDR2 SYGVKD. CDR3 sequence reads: CATGFSGNTIYF. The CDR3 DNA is TGTGCCACAGGTTTCTCTGGAAACACCATATATTTT.